This T cell receptor beta chain was sequenced during a study of early T cells in non-severe SARS-CoV-2 infection. Findings of the study overall: The matching step, a VDJdb search, favored anti-spike CD8 responses and missed private and CD4 specificities.

This clonotype was seen ten or more times. The antigen remains undetermined. Unique molecular identifiers were affixed to single, distinct cDNA molecules. Via MiXCR, TCRdb re-called the 5' RACE reads, giving one row per CDR3 protein. This sample has more than 55,000 distinct CDR3 sequences; 12% occur once, and the top ten carry 4% to 4.5%. The V end lost 5 bases, the J end lost 4 bases, and 14 bases lay between the germline ends. The V gene's germline CDR1 is SGHTA and CDR2 FQGTGA. This CDR3 is built from 15 residues. The sample consisted of whole blood. The TCR was taken from an adult who was a healthcare worker with PCR-confirmed SARS-CoV-2 infection or an uninfected control (not recorded which). This chain joins TRBV7-3 and TRBJ2-2, with D possibly matching TRBD2 (5 bases). CDR3 nucleotide sequence: TGTGCCAGCAGCCCCCGTCCGAGCGGCACCGGGGAGCTGTTTTTT. Protein sequence: CASSPRPSGTGELFF.